This TCR beta chain was sequenced in a study of OX40 agonist ivuxolimab in advanced cancers. For the study in its entirety: Ivuxolimab was a fully human IgG2 agonistic monoclonal antibody targeting the costimulatory receptor OX40 (CD134). Of the approximately 53 patients in dose escalation, 19 had hepatocellular carcinoma, about 15 had melanoma, 9 had renal cell carcinoma and 9 had head and neck cancer. The paper covers the monotherapy dose-escalation part of the phase I ivuxolimab trial, which included N = 52 patients. Patients were allowed to have had prior anti-PD-1, anti-PD-L1 or anti-CTLA-4 therapy, and approximately 40% of the dose-escalation patients had been treated with checkpoint inhibitors. The dose-escalation cohort was 82.7% male with a mean age of approximately 60 years, ranging from roughly 23 to 79. The purpose of peripheral TCRbeta sequencing was to test whether ivuxolimab changed TCR sequence diversity and led to clonal T-cell expansion. Intravenous ivuxolimab was administered to patients every 2 weeks at six dose levels: 0.01, 0.1, 0.3, 1.5, 3 and 10 mg/kg. Partial responses occurred in three dose-escalation patients: two with cutaneous melanoma and one with hepatocellular carcinoma.

The CDR3 measures 17 amino acids from cysteine to phenylalanine. The CDR3 DNA has 51 bases and is translated from base 1. The germline V gene (reference sequence) sets CDR1 to SEHNR and CDR2 to FQNEAQ. Trimming at the junction amounts to 5 bases on V and 0 bases on J, and the germline ends lie 17 bases apart. The trial excluded patients who had a history of autoimmune disease or who were on systemic immunosuppression. Peripheral blood for TCR sequencing was collected from all dose cohorts at baseline, on cycle 4 day 1, and on cycle 7 day 1. Samples were obtained from an open-label, multicenter, first-in-human phase I dose-escalation trial of ivuxolimab. Adults with locally advanced or metastatic head and neck squamous cell, hepatocellular, melanoma or renal cell carcinoma were enrolled in the trial. Before TCR sequencing, CD4+ T cells and CD8+ T cells were sorted from peripheral blood as separate populations.

This clone was detected only once. Its antigen has not been determined. No base qualities exist here, and no much larger clone lies one base off it. For sequencing of the TCRbeta CDR3 region, genomic DNA was extracted from the sorted cells. TCRbeta CDR3 regions were sequenced using the immunoSEQ Assay. In TCRdb, the immuneACCESS table is reduced to in-frame sequences with V and J assigned. These tables do not hold every clone; where another copy was compared, an unresolved V gene accounts for under half, and the others remain unexplained. For this sample there are 48,000 or so clones; 85% to 95% appear just once. Approximately 6.7% of the sample rests with the top ten. The study at large found these results: Low levels of normalized T-cell clonal expansion were also seen in some nonresponding patients. On average, CD8+ T cells showed more expanded clones than CD4+ T cells after ivuxolimab. At doses of 0.1 to 3.0 mg/kg, clonal expansion of both CD4+ and CD8+ blood T cells was observed from baseline to week 6. In partial responders in the 0.1-3.0 mg/kg groups, normalized peripheral clonal expansion was found to be among the lowest, especially among CD8+ T cells. Antigen specificity was not determined for the clonally expanded peripheral T cells.

Recombination linked TRBV7-9 to TRBJ1-3; the D segment cannot be called with confidence. This specimen consisted of CD4+ or CD8+ T cells sorted from blood, obtained in a trial of the OX40 agonist ivuxolimab. The origin of this receptor is an adult with an advanced solid tumor such as melanoma, head and neck, liver or kidney cancer. The CDR3 reads CASSIISGPSSGNTIYF. DNA sequence: TGTGCCAGCAGCATCATCTCAGGTCCAAGCTCTGGAAACACCATATATTTT.